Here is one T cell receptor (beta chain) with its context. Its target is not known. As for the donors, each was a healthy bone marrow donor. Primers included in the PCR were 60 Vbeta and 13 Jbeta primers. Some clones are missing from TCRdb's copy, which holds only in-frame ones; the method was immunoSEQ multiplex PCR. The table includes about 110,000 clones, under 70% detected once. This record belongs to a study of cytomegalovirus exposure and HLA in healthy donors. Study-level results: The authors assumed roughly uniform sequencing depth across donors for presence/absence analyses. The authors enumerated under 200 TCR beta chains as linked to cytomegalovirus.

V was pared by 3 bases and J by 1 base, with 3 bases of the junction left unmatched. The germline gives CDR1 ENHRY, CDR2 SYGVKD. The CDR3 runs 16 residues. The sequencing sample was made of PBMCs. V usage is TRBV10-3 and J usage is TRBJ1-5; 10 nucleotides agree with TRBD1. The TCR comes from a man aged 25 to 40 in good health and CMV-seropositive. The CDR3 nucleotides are TGTGCCATCAGTGACAGACAGGGGGCAAGCAATCAGCCCCAGCATTTT. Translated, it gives CAISDRQGASNQPQHF.